A single sample gave rise to the 30 T cell receptor beta chains below, sequenced in a study of blood T cell repertoires in COVID-19. Generated by immunoSEQ multiplex PCR, the TCRdb table keeps only in-frame clones and is missing some. The sample contains a few hundred thousand clones, roughly 90% of which appear only once. Sequenced: peripheral blood. The source of these receptors is a man between 35 and 55 years old with acute or convalescent COVID-19.

The genes are TRBV29-1 and TRBJ2-7; D remains unclear. CDR3 size: 13 residues. V shed 7 bases and J shed 0 bases, with 13 bases lying between them. Per germline, CDR1 SQVTM and CDR2 ANQGSEA. CDR3 amino acids: CSGNFGPSYEQYF. The CDR3 nucleotides are TGCAGCGGGAATTTTGGGCCCTCCTACGAGCAGTACTTC.

Comment on this clone: The junction does not match germline at one end; this may be a read error. J is TRBJ2-7 and V is TRBV11-1; D is undetermined. Germline V lookup: CDR1 SGHAT, CDR2 FQDESV (reference sequence). CDR3 length equals 15 residues. CDR3 in DNA: TGTGCCAGCAGCTTAGATGGTAGCAGCTCCTTCGAGCAGTACTTC. Its protein product is CASSLDGSSSFEQYF.

The chain employs TRBV11-2 and TRBJ1-1; TRBD1 aligns across 9 bases. CDR3 size: 16 residues. V was clipped by 5 bases and J by 1 base; unmatched bases: 8. CDR1 is SGHAT and CDR2 is FQNNGV in the germline V gene. As DNA, the CDR3 is TGTGCCAGCAGCACCCCACAGGGGGCACCGAACACTGAAGCTTTCTTT. Its protein product is CASSTPQGAPNTEAFF.

V is TRBV6-5 and J is TRBJ1-2, with 10 nucleotides matching TRBD1. This CDR3 region has 13 residues. V shed 6 bases and J 4 bases; nucleotides not matched to a gene: 2. The germline V gene has CDR1 MNHEY and CDR2 SVGAGI. As DNA, the CDR3 is TGTGCCAGCAGCAGGGACAGGGGCTATGGCTACACCTTC. Protein sequence: CASSRDRGYGYTF.

The chain carries TRBV2 and TRBJ1-5, with no clear D. This CDR3 has 17 residues. Trimming stripped 7 bases from V and 6 bases from J, with 25 bases between. The germline V gene encodes CDR1 SNHLY and CDR2 FYNNEI. CDR3 loop: CASKAPWTSGTVQPQHF. The CDR3 DNA sequence: TGTGCCAGCAAGGCCCCCTGGACGAGCGGTACTGTTCAGCCCCAGCATTTT.

The genes are TRBV28 and TRBJ2-1; D remains ambiguous. Germline values: CDR1 MDHEN, CDR2 SYDVKM. Trimming shortened V by 7 bases and J by 8 bases, and 9 bases separated the two germline ends. This CDR3 is 11 amino acids long. The DNA for the CDR3 is TGTGCCAGCATGTTTCGCGATGAGCAGTTCTTC. As protein: CASMFRDEQFF.

The rearrangement uses TRBV30 and TRBJ1-2; D not resolved. The CDR3 sequence is 16 residues long. CDR1 GTSNPN and CDR2 SVGIG come from the germline V gene (reference sequence). V gave up 0 bases and J gave up 0 bases, with 14 bases separating them. The CDR3 DNA sequence: TGTGCCTGGAGTGTACCGGGCCCGGGAACTAACTATGGCTACACCTTC. This encodes CAWSVPGPGTNYGYTF.

J is TRBJ2-5 and V is TRBV9; D is perhaps TRBD1 (6 bases). Germline loops: CDR1 SGDLS, CDR2 YYNGEE. V was shortened by 2 bases and J by 4 bases, with 9 bases between the two germline ends. The CDR3 has 13 residues. CDR3 region: CASSVLGGETQYF. The DNA for the CDR3 is TGTGCCAGCAGCGTTCTAGGGGGAGAGACCCAGTACTTC.

The chain combines TRBV7-3 with TRBJ2-7; 9 positions match TRBD2. CDR1 and CDR2 from the germline V gene are SGHTA and FQGTGA. The length of the CDR3 is 16 residues. The J segment lost 6 bases and the V segment lost 5 bases, leaving 14 bases of the junction unmatched. Here the CDR3 DNA reads TGTGCCAGCAGCCCGACCGGGACTAGCTTTATCGGCGAGCAGTACTTC. The encoded protein is CASSPTGTSFIGEQYF.

The chain links TRBV27 to TRBJ1-1; 7 nucleotides line up with TRBD1. Germline V gene sequence: CDR1 MNHEY, CDR2 SMNVEV (reference sequence). The CDR3 sequence is 13 residues long. V gave up 4 bases and J gave up 7 bases; unmatched junction bases: 6. CDR3 loop: CASSWGQTYEAFF. CDR3 in DNA: TGTGCCAGCAGTTGGGGACAGACCTATGAAGCTTTCTTT.

This chain uses TRBV28 with TRBJ2-7, with TRBD2 matching 13 bases. J gave up 4 bases and V 5 bases, and 8 bases lay outside the gene matches. Germline CDR1 reads MDHEN; CDR2 reads SYDVKM. The CDR3 has 16 amino acids. CDR3: CASSTTSGRATYEQYF. CDR3 DNA sequence: TGTGCCAGCAGTACCACTAGCGGGAGGGCTACGTACGAGCAGTACTTC.

The chain has TRBV10-3 and TRBJ1-3; D unclear. The germline V gene encodes CDR1 ENHRY and CDR2 SYGVKD. This CDR3 comprises 13 residues. Trimming removed 11 bases at V and 2 bases at J, with 13 bases between. CDR3 sequence reads: CAVSDIPGNTIYF. In DNA form, the CDR3 reads TGTGCCGTCTCAGACATTCCTGGAAACACCATATATTTT.

This sequence joins TRBV28 and TRBJ2-2, with D possibly TRBD2 on 6 matching bases. Trimming stripped 7 bases from V and 3 bases from J, with 27 bases between. Looked up from germline, CDR1 is MDHEN and CDR2 is SYDVKM. This CDR3 region has 19 residues. CDR3 nucleotide sequence: TGTGCCAGCAATAATCCTTTCCGGGAGACTAATTTTTACACCGGGGAGCTGTTTTTT. It translates to CASNNPFRETNFYTGELFF.

The chain has TRBV6-6 and TRBJ1-1; 7 nucleotides align to TRBD1. The CDR3 spans 13 residues. V trimming: 6 bases; J trimming: 8 bases; junction bases outside the gene matches: 9. Germline lookup yields CDR1 MNHNY and CDR2 SVGAGI (reference sequence). CDR3 loop: CASRQQGTEEAFF. In DNA form, the CDR3 reads TGTGCCAGCAGACAACAGGGGACAGAGGAAGCTTTCTTT.

The genes are TRBV28 and TRBJ2-1, with D maybe TRBD2 (5 bases). CDR3 size: 14 residues. CDR1 and CDR2 from the germline V gene are MDHEN and SYDVKM. Trimming took 3 bases from V and 1 from J, leaving 7 bases between them. The CDR3 region has the DNA TGTGCCAGCAGTTTTGGAGGTTCCTACAATGAGCAGTTCTTC. It specifies CASSFGGSYNEQFF.

This chain connects TRBV7-6 to TRBJ2-1, with 7 bases aligning to TRBD2. Germline-derived CDR1 and CDR2 are SGHVS and FNYEAQ. This CDR3 contains 15 residues. V lost 2 bases to trimming and J lost 4 bases; unmatched junction nucleotides: 5. This chain's CDR3 is CASSLYLAEYNEQFF. For the CDR3, the DNA is TGTGCCAGCAGCTTATACCTAGCGGAGTACAATGAGCAGTTCTTC.

DNA for the CDR3: TGCGCCAGCAGCTTGGCCTCTATGAACACTGAAGCTTTCTTT. Residues: CASSLASMNTEAFF. V gene TRBV5-1 combines with J gene TRBJ1-1; no reliable D call. V was shortened by 0 bases and J by 0 bases, with 6 bases between the two germline ends. CDR1 is SGHRS, CDR2 YFSETQ, per germline. This CDR3 is built from 14 residues.

This clone was recorded many times. The chain uses TRBV5-1 and TRBJ1-1, with 7 nucleotides matching TRBD1. Losses at the gene ends were 5 bases for V and 1 base for J; bases not matched to a gene: 8. Germline V gives CDR1 SGHRS, CDR2 YFSETQ. This CDR3 spans 15 amino acids. The CDR3 nucleotides are TGCGCCAGCAGATACGCACAGGGGACGAACACTGAAGCTTTCTTT. Residues: CASRYAQGTNTEAFF.

The V gene is TRBV19, the J gene TRBJ2-7, with D perhaps matching TRBD2 (5 bases). CDR1 is LNHDA and CDR2 is SQIVND in the germline V gene (reference sequence). V gave up 1 base and J gave up 2 bases, with 9 bases separating them. This CDR3 spans 14 amino acids. The CDR3 region has the DNA TGTGCCAGTAGTATAGGGGGAGCCACCTACGAGCAGTACTTC. Amino acids: CASSIGGATYEQYF.

The rearrangement links TRBV7-2 to TRBJ1-2; the match to TRBD1 covers 8 bases. The germline V gene encodes CDR1 SGHTA and CDR2 FQGNSA. This CDR3 comprises 15 residues. With V trimmed by 2 bases and J by 3 bases, 5 bases remained unmatched. The CDR3 reads CASSLNPGGDYGYTF. The DNA of the CDR3 is TGTGCCAGCAGCTTAAACCCAGGGGGCGACTATGGCTACACCTTC.

The chain links TRBV5-6 to TRBJ2-7; tentatively, D is TRBD1 (5 bases). The V end was cut by 1 base, the J end by 2 bases, with 13 bases between. This CDR3 is built from 15 residues. CDR1 and CDR2 (germline): SGHDT, YYEEEE. CDR3 loop: CASSLSQGYTYEQYF. In DNA, the CDR3 is TGTGCCAGCAGCTTGAGTCAGGGTTACACCTACGAGCAGTACTTC. Supplemented by reference TRBV5-6 and TRBJ2-7, the full variable domain reads DAGVTQSPTHLIKTRGQQVTLRCSPKSGHDTVSWYQQALGQGPQFIFQYYEEEERQRGNFPDRFSGHQFPNYSSELNVNALLLGDSALYLCASSLSQGYTYEQYFGPGTRLTVT.

The chain couples TRBV27 to TRBJ2-1; 11 bases match TRBD2. Losses at the gene ends were 2 bases for V and 0 bases for J; bases not matched to a gene: 3. The V gene's germline CDR1 is MNHEY and CDR2 SMNVEV (reference sequence). This CDR3 contains 17 residues. In DNA form, the CDR3 reads TGTGCCAGCAGTTTACGGGGACTAGCGGTCTCCTACAATGAGCAGTTCTTC. Its protein product is CASSLRGLAVSYNEQFF.

The chain joins TRBV5-4 to TRBJ1-2; TRBD1 matches 10 bases. The V gene's germline CDR1 is SGHNT and CDR2 YYREEE (reference sequence). There are 17 residues in the CDR3. J lost 5 bases, V lost 4 bases, and 14 bases had no gene match. The CDR3 DNA follows: TGTGCCAGCAGCCCCCGGGACAGGGGCCTTGCCGCGTATGGCTACACCTTC. Encoded protein: CASSPRDRGLAAYGYTF.

This clone occurred once. The chain links TRBV11-3 to TRBJ2-5; D is perhaps TRBD1 (6 bases). The CDR3 has 12 residues. V was pared by 5 bases and J by 5 bases, with 9 bases between. Germline lookup yields CDR1 SGHNT and CDR2 YENEEA. CDR3 in amino acids: CASSAQGETQYF. The DNA of the CDR3 is TGTGCCAGCAGCGCCCAGGGGGAGACCCAGTACTTC.

This sequence joins TRBV29-1 and TRBJ2-3, with D perhaps matching TRBD2 (6 bases). The length of the CDR3 is 14 residues. V shed 7 bases and J shed 1 base, with 15 bases lying between them. In germline, CDR1 is SQVTM, CDR2 ANQGSEA. The DNA of the CDR3 is TGCAGCGAAAGTTTGGGACTTGGCACAGATACGCAGTATTTT. Translation: CSESLGLGTDTQYF.

This clone has a handful of counts. The chain recombines TRBV28 with TRBJ1-2; D is undetermined. Trimming pared 6 bases from V and 4 bases from J, leaving 15 bases between. Per germline, CDR1 MDHEN and CDR2 SYDVKM. The CDR3 consists of 14 residues. CDR3 DNA sequence: TGTGCCAGCAGGCGGGTCTCTAACTTCTATGGCTACACCTTC. Translating it yields CASRRVSNFYGYTF.

J is TRBJ1-2 and V is TRBV7-3; 9 bases line up with TRBD1. CDR3 size: 15 residues. V lost 5 bases and J lost 7; bases outside the gene matches: 11. The V gene's germline CDR1 is SGHTA and CDR2 FQGTGA. In nucleotides, the CDR3 is TGTGCCAGCAGCATTACCGGGACAGGGTATCCTGGCTACACCTTC. Its protein product is CASSITGTGYPGYTF.

The sample holds many counts of this clone. V usage is TRBV11-2 and J usage is TRBJ2-7, with 8 bases identical to TRBD2. Germline assignment: CDR1 SGHAT and CDR2 FQNNGV. The CDR3 is 15 residues long. J was trimmed by 0 bases and V by 5 bases; bases with no gene match: 6. In nucleotides, the CDR3 is TGTGCCAGCAGCCCAGGCGGGGGGCCCTCCTACGAGCAGTACTTC. It translates to CASSPGGGPSYEQYF.

The chain has TRBV7-9 and TRBJ1-6; D is unclear. The germline CDR1 and CDR2 sequences are SEHNR and FQNEAQ (reference sequence). The CDR3 has 15 amino acids. V dropped 4 bases and J dropped 7 bases, with 14 bases sitting between them. CDR3 DNA: TGTGCCAGCAGCTCCGCCCAGATGATCAATTCACCCCTCCACTTT. Amino acids: CASSSAQMINSPLHF.

J is TRBJ2-5 and V is TRBV23-1; weak D call: TRBD1 (7 bases). TRBV23-1 is flagged as an ORF with uncertain function. This CDR3 contains 14 residues. The V and J ends lost 6 bases and 5 bases respectively, with 16 bases between them. The CDR3 reads CASRQDRAGETQYF. The CDR3, as DNA: TGCGCCAGCAGACAAGACAGGGCGGGGGAGACCCAGTACTTC.